The 27 T cell receptor beta chains presented below share a single source sample, sequenced in a study of CD8 T cell repertoires and HIV-1 epitope variants. Clones were sequenced by immunoSEQ multiplex PCR, and TCRdb holds only the in-frame ones, with some missing. The sample consists of 3,400 or so clones, 65% to 80% of them appearing once. These receptors' targets are unknown. Sequences were obtained from cultured CD8+ T cells derived from PBMCs. Every receptor here comes from a male donor with HIV.

The chain has TRBV19 and TRBJ2-7, with 12 bases lining up with TRBD2. This CDR3 comprises 14 residues. Trimming cost V 5 bases and J 6 bases; bases outside gene matches: 5. The germline V gene encodes CDR1 LNHDA and CDR2 SQIVND (reference sequence). CDR3 sequence: CASSPSGGASEQYF. In DNA, the CDR3 is TGTGCCAGTAGTCCTAGCGGGGGGGCCTCCGAGCAGTACTTC. The variable domain in full, completed from reference TRBV19 and TRBJ2-7, reads DGGITQSPKYLFRKEGQNVTLSCEQNLNHDAMYWYRQDPGQGLRLIYYSQIVNDFQKGDIAEGYSVSREKKESFPLTVTSAQKNPTAFYLCASSPSGGASEQYFGPGTRLTVT.

The V call is TRBV29-1, the J call TRBJ2-6; D is uncertain. Trimming pared 0 bases from V and 1 base from J, leaving 7 bases between. Per germline, CDR1 SQVTM and CDR2 ANQGSEA. This CDR3 region has 15 residues. For the CDR3, the DNA is TGCAGCGTTGAAGATCACAGTTCTGGGGCCAACGTCCTGACTTTC. It codes for CSVEDHSSGANVLTF. The full variable domain, with the rest looked up from reference TRBV29-1 and TRBJ2-6, is SAVISQKPSRDICQRGTSLTIQCQVDSQVTMMFWYRQQPGQSLTLIATANQGSEATYESGFVIDKFPISRPNLTFSTLTVSNMSPEDSSIYLCSVEDHSSGANVLTFGAGSRLTVL.

This chain uses TRBV5-1 with TRBJ2-5, with 7 bases aligning to TRBD1. V shed 4 bases, J shed 1 base, and the junction held 4 bases outside the gene matches. The CDR3 extends over 14 amino acids. Germline CDR1 and CDR2: SGHRS and YFSETQ. The CDR3 sequence: CASSEDRFQETQYF. In DNA form, the CDR3 reads TGCGCCAGCAGCGAGGACAGGTTCCAAGAGACCCAGTACTTC.

This clone was observed once. V gene TRBV4-1 combines with J gene TRBJ2-7; TRBD1 is a possible D gene (5 bases). The CDR3 is 17 amino acids. The ends were cut back, 0 bases at V and 2 bases at J, with 17 bases in the middle. Germline CDR1 is MGHRA and CDR2 is YSYEKL. CDR3 coding DNA: TGCGCCAGCAGCCAAGAATTGGGCCAGGGCGTACCCTACGAGCAGTACTTC. Translating it yields CASSQELGQGVPYEQYF.

The chain links TRBV27 to TRBJ2-1, with 13 bases fitting TRBD2. This CDR3 region has 16 residues. Trimming cost V 0 bases and J 5 bases; bases outside gene matches: 1. Germline loops: CDR1 MNHEY, CDR2 SMNVEV (reference sequence). CDR3 sequence reads: CASSLSGTSGNNEQFF. The DNA for the CDR3 is TGTGCCAGCAGTTTATCGGGGACTAGCGGGAACAATGAGCAGTTCTTC.

The chain employs TRBV7-8 and TRBJ2-5; D is possibly TRBD1 (5 bases). Germline CDR1 is SGHVS and CDR2 is FQNEAQ. Trimming took 5 bases from V and 1 from J, leaving 11 bases between them. The CDR3 runs to 14 residues. CDR3 bases: TGTGCCAGCAGCGACGGACAACCCCAAGAGACCCAGTACTTC. Translated, it gives CASSDGQPQETQYF.

CDR3 protein: CASSSGTDTQYF. The CDR3 region has the DNA TGTGCCAGCAGCTCCGGGACAGATACGCAGTATTTT. The chain is built from TRBV7-9 and TRBJ2-3; D not certain. Looked up from germline, CDR1 is SEHNR and CDR2 is FQNEAQ (reference sequence). V lost 4 bases to trimming and J lost 3 bases, with 5 bases between them. This CDR3 spans 12 amino acids.

The chain joins TRBV11-3 to TRBJ2-2; no clear D gene. CDR3 length equals 15 residues. In germline, CDR1 is SGHNT, CDR2 YENEEA. V dropped 2 bases and J dropped 5 bases, with 12 bases sitting between them. The CDR3 region has the DNA TGTGCCAGCAGCTTAACTAACACAGCGACCGGGGAGCTGTTTTTT. This gives the protein CASSLTNTATGELFF.

The V gene is TRBV28, the J gene TRBJ1-4, with D possibly matching TRBD1 (6 bases). Trimming shortened V by 2 bases and J by 1 base, and 11 bases separated the two germline ends. Germline lookup yields CDR1 MDHEN and CDR2 SYDVKM. CDR3 length: 16 residues. CDR3 protein: CASSLGGGGTNEKLFF. DNA for the CDR3: TGTGCCAGCAGTTTAGGAGGGGGTGGAACTAATGAAAAACTGTTTTTT.

The chain combines TRBV6-5 with TRBJ2-7; possibly TRBD2 for D (6 bases). The CDR3 runs to 15 residues. CDR1 MNHEY and CDR2 SVGAGI come from the germline V gene. Trimming left V 2 bases short and J 1 base short, with 12 bases between. CDR3 coding DNA: TGTGCCAGCAGTTACGGTCGGGGGTGGTCCTACGAGCAGTACTTC. As protein: CASSYGRGWSYEQYF.

J is TRBJ1-5 and V is TRBV11-2, with a tentative D call TRBD1 (5 bases). V was clipped by 5 bases and J by 6 bases, with 14 bases between them. The V gene's germline CDR1 is SGHAT and CDR2 FQNNGV. This CDR3 is built from 14 residues. The CDR3 bases are TGTGCCAGCAGCAGGGACCAGGAGGGTCAGCCCCAGCATTTT. Amino acid sequence: CASSRDQEGQPQHF.

The genes are TRBV4-2 and TRBJ2-1; the D gene is possibly TRBD1 (6 bases). Germline CDR1 is LGHNA and CDR2 is YNFKEQ. The CDR3 is 15 residues long. V was trimmed by 4 bases and J by 1 base, leaving 11 bases between them. CDR3 nucleotide sequence: TGTGCCAGCAGCCGCTCTCAGGGGTCCTACAATGAGCAGTTCTTC. It codes for CASSRSQGSYNEQFF.

The chain combines TRBV7-1 with TRBJ2-7, with 7 bases lining up with TRBD1. TRBV7-1 is identified as an open reading frame with a role that is uncertain. The CDR3 length is 14 residues. The V gene end was trimmed by 4 bases and the J gene end by 7 bases; junction bases not matched to a gene: 10. CDR3 amino acids: CASSLGQYLREQYF. The DNA of the CDR3 is TGTGCCAGCAGCTTGGGACAGTACCTTCGTGAGCAGTACTTC.

The rearrangement joins TRBV19 to TRBJ1-5, with D hard to call. CDR1 LNHDA and CDR2 SQIVND come from the germline V gene (reference sequence). The CDR3 consists of 13 residues. Trimming removed 7 bases at V and 8 bases at J, with 15 bases between. The CDR3 DNA is TGTGCCAGTACCCCCAGACACCGAGAGCCCCAGCATTTT. Protein product: CASTPRHREPQHF.

This chain uses TRBV7-9 with TRBJ1-4, with TRBD1 as a possible D gene (6 bases). Germline loops: CDR1 SEHNR, CDR2 FQNEAQ (reference sequence). Trimming took 5 bases from V and 5 from J, leaving 12 bases between them. The CDR3 runs 14 residues. CDR3 sequence: CASSQGGTNEKLFF. CDR3 bases: TGTGCCAGCAGCCAAGGGGGAACGAATGAAAAACTGTTTTTT.

CDR3 sequence: CASSHLTVQGNEKLFF. The CDR3 bases are TGCGCCAGCAGCCACTTAACCGTACAGGGAAACGAAAAACTGTTTTTT. The chain links TRBV4-3 to TRBJ1-4; possibly TRBD1 for D (6 bases). The germline V gene has CDR1 LGHNA and CDR2 YSLEER. The V end was cut by 3 bases, the J end by 8 bases, with 19 bases between. The CDR3 covers 16 residues.

CDR3 nucleotides: TGTGCCAGCAGCTTACCTGTGGGCCCTTACACTGAAGCTTTCTTT. As protein: CASSLPVGPYTEAFF. The chain carries TRBV7-9 and TRBJ1-1, with D unclear. Germline CDR1 SEHNR, CDR2 FQNEAQ (reference sequence). This CDR3 has 15 amino acids. Trimming removed 2 bases from V and 3 bases from J, with 13 bases in between.

The rearrangement uses TRBV6-1 and TRBJ2-1; D is uncertain. The germline V and J ends were trimmed by 4 bases and 0 bases, with 7 bases remaining between them. This CDR3 comprises 14 residues. CDR1 MNHNS and CDR2 SASEGT come from the germline V gene. DNA for the CDR3: TGTGCCAGCAGTGCTAGGGACTCCTACAATGAGCAGTTCTTC. Translated, it gives CASSARDSYNEQFF.

The chain links TRBV5-1 to TRBJ1-1; 9 bases are a match to TRBD1. Germline CDR1 SGHRS, CDR2 YFSETQ. CDR3 length: 14 amino acids. Unmatched junction bases numbered 3, after V lost 5 bases and J lost 1 base. In DNA, the CDR3 is TGCGCCAGCAGTGAGGGACAGGGGAACACTGAAGCTTTCTTT. Protein sequence: CASSEGQGNTEAFF.

The genes are TRBV4-1 and TRBJ2-3; 7 positions agree with TRBD1. CDR3 length: 18 amino acids. V shed 4 bases and J 0 bases; nucleotides not matched to a gene: 13. Looked up from germline, CDR1 is MGHRA and CDR2 is YSYEKL. The CDR3 nucleotides are TGCGCCAGCAGCCCGGGGACAGATCCGAAACCTAGCACAGATACGCAGTATTTT. Protein product: CASSPGTDPKPSTDTQYF.

This clone was counted only a few times. The rearrangement uses TRBV10-3 and TRBJ1-2; a possible D gene is TRBD1 (6 bases). This CDR3 spans 13 amino acids. Germline lookup yields CDR1 ENHRY and CDR2 SYGVKD. The V end lost 7 bases, the J end lost 8 bases, and 17 bases lay between the germline ends. The CDR3 nucleotides read TGTGCCATCATCATTCCACAGGGTAACGGCTACACCTTC. It is translated as CAIIIPQGNGYTF.

The chain recombines TRBV27 with TRBJ2-1; a possible D gene is TRBD1 (5 bases). CDR3 length: 15 amino acids. V lost 5 bases to trimming and J lost 2 bases, with 13 bases between them. Germline lookup yields CDR1 MNHEY and CDR2 SMNVEV (reference sequence). The chain's CDR3 is CASSPNDRTYNEQFF. In DNA form, the CDR3 reads TGTGCCAGCAGTCCTAATGACAGAACCTACAATGAGCAGTTCTTC.

A word on this clone: This sample also contains other DNA sequences that code for the same CDR3. The chain is built from TRBV27 and TRBJ2-7; no clear D. Germline CDR1 and CDR2: MNHEY and SMNVEV (reference sequence). This CDR3 contains 15 residues. V lost 8 bases, J lost 3 bases, and 20 bases lay in between. DNA of the CDR3: TGTGCCAGCCTCGAAGGACCAGGACCACTCTACGAGCAGTACTTC. Its protein product is CASLEGPGPLYEQYF.

The rearrangement uses TRBV28 and TRBJ2-7; no clear D gene. Germline values: CDR1 MDHEN, CDR2 SYDVKM. The CDR3 contains 15 residues. Trimming stripped 5 bases from V and 3 bases from J, with 17 bases between. CDR3 coding DNA: TGTGCCAGCAGTCCCCGACTGGGCGACCTCTACGAGCAGTACTTC. Amino acids: CASSPRLGDLYEQYF.

The chain is built from TRBV15 and TRBJ2-5; TRBD2 aligns across 9 bases. Near its end, the DNA agrees better with TRBJ2-7, so the J call may be wrong. The germline CDR1 and CDR2 sequences are LNHNV and YYDKDF (reference sequence). This CDR3 has 17 amino acids. CDR3: CATSRATLAGDSYEQYF. CDR3 in DNA: TGTGCCACCAGCAGAGCAACCTTAGCGGGGGACTCCTACGAGCAGTACTTC.

In its sample, this clone ranks as medium-sized. This chain links TRBV6-5 with TRBJ1-5, with D possibly being TRBD1 (6 bases). CDR1 is MNHEY and CDR2 is SVGAGI in the germline V gene. The CDR3 consists of 15 residues. V gave up 5 bases and J gave up 5 bases, with 16 bases separating them. The DNA for the CDR3 is TGTGCCAGCAGTGGGGGGCAGGGGATACATCAGCCCCAGCATTTT. Its protein product is CASSGGQGIHQPQHF.

The chain combines TRBV7-2 with TRBJ2-1; 8 nucleotides align to TRBD2. The length of the CDR3 is 17 residues. CDR1 and CDR2 (germline): SGHTA, FQGNSA. After removal of 1 base from V and 6 bases from J, the junction contained 11 bases not matched to a gene. This chain's CDR3 is CASSLEPRTSWGNEQFF. The CDR3 bases are TGTGCCAGCAGCTTAGAGCCCCGGACTAGCTGGGGCAATGAGCAGTTCTTC.